This T cell receptor beta chain was sequenced during a study of Graves' ophthalmopathy and Graves' hyperthyroidism. In the study overall: Investigators collected peripheral blood at initial diagnosis, before any treatment was given. Study findings and constraints: Blood also held most thyroid clonotypes expanded above 0.001 frequency.

Amplification of TCR beta CDR3 regions used RNA transcripts. HTBI-primed RT-PCR formed the first round, and a multiplex PCR formed the second. MiXCR, run by TCRdb on the multiplex PCR reads, gives a single entry per CDR3 protein. This sample carries 350,000 to 400,000 distinct CDR3 sequences, about 16% of them seen once, and the ten largest clones take about 1.4%. This clonotype appeared many times. What it recognizes is unknown. Germline V gene lookup returns CDR1 SGHTA and CDR2 FQGTGA. The CDR3 loop spans 13 amino acids. The V and J ends lost 0 bases and 8 bases respectively, with 8 bases between them. Certain patients were not enrolled. These were patients with other autoimmune diseases, uncontrolled infections, pregnancy or lactation.

The sequenced sample consisted of peripheral blood. The chain has TRBV7-3 and TRBJ2-4; no clear D gene. This TCR was sampled from a woman between 18 and 29 years old with Graves' ophthalmopathy. CDR3 nucleotides: TGTGCCAGCAGCTTAACAGGTCCAGACATTCAGTACTTC. Protein: CASSLTGPDIQYF.